A single T cell receptor beta chain is shown here with its context. Its antigen remains unidentified. Base quality data are lacking; no much larger clone is found one base away. These data belong to a study of T-cell memory formation after mild COVID-19 (dated by TCRdb to about 2021). In terms of the full investigation: TCR sequence clusters from the two donors were largely donor specific. Longitudinal TCRalpha and TCRbeta repertoire sequencing tracked T-cell clones expanding and contracting after mild COVID-19 in a couple of donors. Two young, previously healthy adult volunteers, one female and one male, were included in the cohort. The study at large found these results: Some responding clones were detected in pre-infection memory, suggesting pre-existing cross-reactive memory T cells joined the SARS-CoV-2 response. Only a couple of mild cases were covered by the study, and larger cohorts that include severe cases with pre-infection samples were considered necessary. Contracting CD4+ clones appeared mostly in the CM and EM memory subsets, whereas CD8+ clones were enriched in EMRA. From day 15 to 85, contracting clones showed balanced CD4/CD8 phenotypes, whereas a second wave of clones that expanded from day 15 to 37 leaned towards CD4+. Whether the second-wave clones peaking on day 37 were SARS-CoV-2 specific was not confirmed.

Cut back by 7 bases and 8 bases, the V and J ends lie 23 bases apart. Including the terminal cysteine and phenylalanine, the CDR3 comprises 16 residues. The kept DNA is CDR3 alone, 48 bases in frame from the first base. Via the germline V gene, CDR1 is SGHTA and CDR2 FQGNSA. Ficoll-Paque density gradient centrifugation was used to isolate PBMCs. Sequencing instrument: Illumina NovaSeq 6000. TCRalpha and TCRbeta cDNA libraries were constructed by 5'RACE with constant-segment primers, with sample barcodes and unique molecular identifiers being introduced. Trizol reagent was used to extract RNA from every sample. Amplification of the libraries took two PCR steps, and the second step added a second sample barcode plus Illumina TruSeq adapters. Libraries were sequenced on an Illumina NovaSeq with 2 x 150 bp paired-end reads. As for the original processing: Demultiplexing of reads and collapsing into UMI-guided consensus sequences were performed with migec v1.2.7. Using mixcr v2.1.11, UMI consensuses were aligned to TRA and TRB V and J templates and then assembled into clonotypes. A clonotype was counted as expanded or contracted only if both edgeR and NoisET called the change significant, with noise models trained on biological replicates. For edgeR calls, the cutoffs were a false discovery rate-adjusted p below 0.01 and a log2 fold-change threshold of 1. As an exploratory analysis of dynamics, max-normalized trajectories of the 1000 most abundant clonotypes were examined with PCA combined with hierarchical clustering. Separately sequenced CD4+ and CD8+ repertoires were used to assign the CD4 or CD8 phenotype of responding clones. TCRdb trimmed public reads at Q25 via fastp, called clones via MiXCR and kept in-frame beta chains. Each entry merges the rows of one CDR3 protein and shows their most common DNA and genes. None of the V and J calls come from the authors' own analysis; TCRdb made them. In all, the sample holds 300,000 to 400,000 distinct CDR3 sequences, and around 28% of those were seen once. The ten top clones hold around an eighth of the sample.

The sequence is built from TRBV7-2 and TRBJ1-4; the D gene cannot be named for sure. The source material was PBMCs or a T cell subset sorted from them (not recorded which). This receptor was identified in an adult woman who had mild COVID-19 (a few samples of this study predate the infection). The sample titles of this study are shuffled in the database, so cell type and time point are left out; the donor was told from shared clones. CDR3 loop: CASNMDGGVSGEKLFF. The DNA reads as follows: TGTGCCAGCAACATGGACGGCGGCGTCTCCGGAGAAAAACTGTTTTTT.